This T cell receptor beta chain derives from a study of blood T cell repertoires in COVID-19. Looking at the study overall: Collection of acute and convalescent COVID-19 samples took place in the United States, Italy and Spain. T cells, B-cell-depleted T cells, or PBMCs supplied cDNA or gDNA.

Under the authors' procedure: For nucleated cells, counts were estimated from reference gene primer amplification. The table came from immunoSEQ multiplex PCR; TCRdb's copy has only in-frame clones and leaves some out. V, J and clone size reflect that table, while D and trimming were determined from the DNA. This sample has tens of thousands of clones, with 77% found just once. This clone was seen a few times. Sequencing was performed on peripheral blood. The source is an older woman with acute or convalescent COVID-19.

The CDR3 DNA is TGCGCCAGCAGCCCTAAACGACAGGGGAGGACTGAAGCTTTCTTT. The encoded protein is CASSPKRQGRTEAFF. The genes are TRBV5-1 and TRBJ1-1; the match to TRBD1 covers 8 bases. V trimming: 4 bases; J trimming: 5 bases; junction bases outside the gene matches: 10. There are 15 residues in the CDR3. Germline V gives CDR1 SGHRS, CDR2 YFSETQ.